These 8 T cell receptor beta chains originate from one sample sequenced in a study of blood T cell repertoires in COVID-19. TCRdb's copy holds only in-frame clones and misses some; the assay was immunoSEQ multiplex PCR. This table has approximately 110,000 clones, around 80% appearing once. Sequencing used peripheral blood. Receptors were obtained from a human donor in a cohort sampled during active or convalescent COVID-19.

The gene calls are TRBV27 and TRBJ2-3; 9 positions agree with TRBD2. The V and J ends lost 4 bases and 1 base, in that order; junction bases with no gene match: 3. There are 15 residues in the CDR3. Germline CDR1 reads MNHEY; CDR2 reads SMNVEV (reference sequence). The CDR3 reads CASSSPSGGTDTQYF. DNA of the CDR3: TGTGCCAGCAGTTCGCCTAGCGGGGGCACAGATACGCAGTATTTT.

As concerns this clone: This CDR3 is also generated by other DNA sequences in the sample. The CDR3 loop reads CASSLAGGRGYTF. DNA for the CDR3: TGTGCCAGCAGCTTAGCAGGGGGGAGAGGCTACACCTTC. This chain connects TRBV11-2 to TRBJ1-2; 7 bases map to TRBD1. With V trimmed by 1 base and J by 8 bases, 4 bases remained unmatched. Germline V gene data show CDR1 as SGHAT and CDR2 as FQNNGV. The CDR3 runs 13 residues. The full variable domain, in which reference TRBV11-2 and TRBJ1-2 provide the parts outside the CDR3, is EAGVAQSPRYKIIEKRQSVAFWCNPISGHATLYWYQQILGQGPKLLIQFQNNGVVDDSQLPKDRFSAERLKGVDSTLKIQPAKLEDSAVYLCASSLAGGRGYTFGSGTRLTVV.

The chain has TRBV4-3 and TRBJ1-1; 7 bases are shared with TRBD1. The CDR3 has 19 amino acids. J was trimmed by 6 bases and V by 0 bases; bases with no gene match: 19. Germline loops: CDR1 LGHNA, CDR2 YSLEER. Written as DNA, the CDR3 is TGCGCCAGCAGCCAAGATCGGGGGACAGCTTCGGCCCGAGTCTCTGAAGCTTTCTTT. It encodes CASSQDRGTASARVSEAFF.

This clone was observed a few times. One end of the junction varies from germline; a read error may be responsible. The chain links TRBV6-2 or TRBV6-3 to TRBJ2-7; 10 positions match TRBD1. The CDR3 spans 15 residues. Germline V CDR1 and CDR2: MNHEY, SVGEGT. Here the CDR3 reads CASSDSGTGAYEQYF. Written as DNA, the CDR3 is TGTGCCAGCAGTGACTCCGGGACAGGGGCCTACGAGCAGTACTTC.

This clone came up a few times. The rearrangement uses TRBV4-3 and TRBJ2-1; 10 bases fit TRBD2. This CDR3 spans 15 amino acids. V was clipped by 2 bases and J by 10 bases; unmatched bases: 8. The germline gives CDR1 LGHNA, CDR2 YSLEER. Here the CDR3 reads CASSQSGGDPREQFF. DNA of the CDR3: TGCGCCAGCAGCCAAAGCGGGGGGGACCCTCGAGAGCAGTTCTTC.

J is TRBJ1-5 and V is TRBV7-2; D gene uncertain. Germline V gives CDR1 SGHTA, CDR2 FQGNSA. This CDR3 region has 15 residues. Trimming took 2 bases from V and 4 from J, leaving 12 bases between them. The CDR3 loop is CASSLSPAVNQPQHF. CDR3 nucleotide sequence: TGTGCCAGCAGCTTAAGCCCGGCGGTTAATCAGCCCCAGCATTTT.

This rearrangement joins TRBV30 to TRBJ2-2, with D maybe TRBD1 (6 bases). Trimming took 5 bases from V and 1 from J, leaving 8 bases between them. The length of the CDR3 is 13 residues. Germline V lookup: CDR1 GTSNPN, CDR2 SVGIG (reference sequence). CDR3: CAWGQRNTGELFF. CDR3 DNA: TGTGCCTGGGGACAGCGGAACACCGGGGAGCTGTTTTTT.

This chain joins TRBV4-1 and TRBJ1-1; 10 bases map to TRBD1. This CDR3 contains 20 residues. Trimming removed 2 bases from V and 2 bases from J; junction bases left unmatched: 17. Germline assignment: CDR1 MGHRA and CDR2 YSYEKL. The CDR3 sequence: CASSQRTYRQGARGNTEAFF. For the CDR3, the DNA is TGCGCCAGCAGCCAAAGGACTTACAGACAGGGGGCGCGGGGTAACACTGAAGCTTTCTTT.